These T cell receptor beta chains were read from a single sample in a study of vaccination and CD4 T cells after COVID-19. TCRdb analysed the PCR reads with MiXCR anew, one entry per CDR3 protein. The data show 20,000 to 25,000 distinct CDR3 sequences, around 35% seen once. Their cognate antigens are unknown. Specimen: CD4+ T cells from blood, cultured in vitro, collected before SARS-CoV-2 vaccination. The source of these receptors is a human donor who had recovered from COVID-19. CDR3s include the opening cysteine and the closing phenylalanine or tryptophan. The listing skips clone size in some rows; elsewhere it reads once, few, many or a size class.

J gene: TRBJ1-6
clone size: few
V gene: TRBV27
CDR3 protein: CASSVPGDSNSPLHF

J gene: TRBJ1-1
clone size: NA
V gene: TRBV5-4
CDR3 protein: CASSPDLRGSKAFF

J gene: TRBJ2-7
clone size: once
V gene: TRBV12-3/TRBV12-4
CDR3 protein: CASSLDYEQYF

J gene: TRBJ2-2
clone size: few
V gene: TRBV7-3
CDR3 protein: CASSSRTSGGTGELFF

J gene: TRBJ2-3
clone size: medium-sized
V gene: TRBV7-6
CDR3 protein: CASSPSGTPGFTDTQYF

J gene: TRBJ1-1
clone size: NA
V gene: TRBV19
CDR3 protein: CASSIQGGLDTEAFF

J gene: TRBJ2-2
clone size: few
V gene: TRBV6-2/TRBV6-3
CDR3 protein: CASSSPTGGGTGELFF

J gene: TRBJ2-5
clone size: NA
V gene: TRBV5-6
CDR3 protein: CASSLGGTMRETQYF

J gene: TRBJ1-2
clone size: NA
V gene: TRBV28
CDR3 protein: CASSLRPPSPLYGYTF

J gene: TRBJ2-2
clone size: NA
V gene: TRBV10-3
CDR3 protein: CAIRASETANTGELFF

J gene: TRBJ2-2
clone size: NA
V gene: TRBV24-1
CDR3 protein: CATSDPRGTGGPGELFF

J gene: TRBJ1-1
clone size: NA
V gene: TRBV20-1
CDR3 protein: CSARVGRGKNTEAFF

J gene: TRBJ1-2
clone size: once
V gene: TRBV7-9
CDR3 protein: CASSLDSGYYGYTF

J gene: TRBJ2-3
clone size: NA
V gene: TRBV20-1
CDR3 protein: CSVRGMADTQYF

J gene: TRBJ1-6
clone size: NA
V gene: TRBV7-9
CDR3 protein: CASSLELGFGTDKQVSLHF

J gene: TRBJ2-1
clone size: NA
V gene: TRBV9
CDR3 protein: CASSVDGSDYNEQFF

J gene: TRBJ2-5
clone size: NA
V gene: TRBV14
CDR3 protein: CASSHTSGRPQETQYF

J gene: TRBJ2-7
clone size: few
V gene: TRBV11-2
CDR3 protein: CASSTRGAAYEQYF

J gene: TRBJ2-7
clone size: NA
V gene: TRBV6-1
CDR3 protein: CASSRDGTYEQYF

J gene: TRBJ1-5
clone size: NA
V gene: TRBV6-1
CDR3 protein: CASSDWGRTNQPQHF

J gene: TRBJ1-2
clone size: once
V gene: TRBV2
CDR3 protein: CASSGDQAGAGGYTF

J gene: TRBJ1-6
clone size: few
V gene: TRBV2
CDR3 protein: CASSEVGRALSPLHF

J gene: TRBJ1-1
clone size: few
V gene: TRBV6-5
CDR3 protein: CASSYSKGSGWYTEAFF

J gene: TRBJ1-1
clone size: NA
V gene: TRBV2
CDR3 protein: CASTGTGRTEAFF

J gene: TRBJ2-4
clone size: NA
V gene: TRBV20-1
CDR3 protein: CSAEYRGAKNIQYF

J gene: TRBJ2-6
clone size: NA
V gene: TRBV20-1
CDR3 protein: CSASAAGLPSGANVLTF

J gene: TRBJ2-7
clone size: NA
V gene: TRBV5-1
CDR3 protein: CASSQEYRGEQYF

J gene: TRBJ2-1
clone size: NA
V gene: TRBV5-4
CDR3 protein: CASSPTGYEQFF

J gene: TRBJ2-7
clone size: NA
V gene: TRBV28
CDR3 protein: CASSLQTGAYEQYF

J gene: TRBJ1-2
clone size: NA
V gene: TRBV29-1
CDR3 protein: CSVVTGDASYGYTF

J gene: TRBJ2-7
clone size: NA
V gene: TRBV11-3
CDR3 protein: CASSLEAANEQYF

J gene: TRBJ1-1
clone size: NA
V gene: TRBV28
CDR3 protein: CASSLTDRDTEAFF

J gene: TRBJ1-2
clone size: few
V gene: TRBV7-8
CDR3 protein: CASSSHGNREAYTF

J gene: TRBJ1-2
clone size: NA
V gene: TRBV27
CDR3 protein: CASSYTGQLNYGYTF

J gene: TRBJ2-7
clone size: NA
V gene: TRBV7-8
CDR3 protein: CASSFGPGEFSGEQYF

J gene: TRBJ2-2
clone size: few
V gene: TRBV27
CDR3 protein: CASSLSGRSGGELFF

J gene: TRBJ1-1
clone size: NA
V gene: TRBV12-3/TRBV12-4
CDR3 protein: CASSPRRGQAEAFF

J gene: TRBJ1-5
clone size: few
V gene: TRBV7-2
CDR3 protein: CASSLVSGSNQPQHF

J gene: TRBJ1-2
clone size: NA
V gene: TRBV20-1
CDR3 protein: CSALPRGGLFGYTF

J gene: TRBJ1-5
clone size: few
V gene: TRBV29-1
CDR3 protein: CSVAESGTNQPQHF

J gene: TRBJ2-5
clone size: NA
V gene: TRBV9
CDR3 protein: CASSGGLARQETQYF

J gene: TRBJ2-1
clone size: NA
V gene: TRBV7-6
CDR3 protein: CASSLMTSGGIYNEQFF

J gene: TRBJ2-5
clone size: NA
V gene: TRBV2
CDR3 protein: CASSFSGGALETQYF

J gene: TRBJ2-7
clone size: few
V gene: TRBV7-2
CDR3 protein: CASSLGGGTTYEQYF

J gene: TRBJ2-7
clone size: few
V gene: TRBV7-2
CDR3 protein: CASSPWAPNYEQYF

J gene: TRBJ2-5
clone size: NA
V gene: TRBV5-1
CDR3 protein: CASSGLAPQETQYF

J gene: TRBJ1-2
clone size: NA
V gene: TRBV7-8
CDR3 protein: CASSQGVASAYGYTF

J gene: TRBJ2-3
clone size: NA
V gene: TRBV11-3
CDR3 protein: CASSPGTGGVADTQYF

J gene: TRBJ1-5
clone size: few
V gene: TRBV12-3/TRBV12-4
CDR3 protein: CASRRQGDQPQHF

J gene: TRBJ2-7
clone size: NA
V gene: TRBV20-1
CDR3 protein: CSATDKSEYEQYF

J gene: TRBJ1-1
clone size: NA
V gene: TRBV7-2
CDR3 protein: CASSLDGVNTEAFF

J gene: TRBJ1-2
clone size: few
V gene: TRBV19
CDR3 protein: CATSLRAPGSYTF

J gene: TRBJ1-2
clone size: NA
V gene: TRBV6-5
CDR3 protein: CASSYGTGTYGYTF

J gene: TRBJ1-2
clone size: NA
V gene: TRBV12-3/TRBV12-4
CDR3 protein: CASSLDKVYGYTF